The 20 T cell receptor beta chains below were found in one sample sequenced in a study of shared clonotypes between healthy human individuals (dated by TCRdb to 2019 to 2021). The method was the immunoSEQ multiplex PCR assay. TCRdb limited this immuneACCESS table to in-frame rearrangements with V and J called. A share of clones is missing; checked studies link under half to unresolved V genes, and the rest is unexplained. The sample table shows a few million clones, and roughly nine tenths are seen once. Of the sample, more than 0.12% is held by the ten largest clones. The sequenced sample consisted of naive CD4+ T cells sorted from blood. The sample's cell subset or site label, in plain terms: CD45RA+ positively selected. Receptor source: a man aged 18 to 30 in good health.

The chain combines TRBV13 with TRBJ1-2; 7 nucleotides match TRBD1. With V trimmed by 7 bases and J by 0 bases, 5 bases remained unmatched. Germline CDR1 PRHDT, CDR2 FYEKMQ (reference sequence). The CDR3 contains 14 residues. DNA for the CDR3: TGTGCCAGCATGGGGGACAGTACTAACTATGGCTACACCTTC. Translating gives CASMGDSTNYGYTF. The full variable domain, its missing parts supplied by reference TRBV13 and TRBJ1-2, is AAGVIQSPRHLIKEKRETATLKCYPIPRHDTVYWYQQGPGQDPQFLISFYEKMQSDKGSIPDRFSAQQFSDYHSELNMSSLELGDSALYFCASMGDSTNYGYTFGSGTRLTVV.

J is TRBJ1-2 and V is TRBV28; unclear D gene. CDR1 is MDHEN and CDR2 is SYDVKM in the germline V gene. The CDR3 length is 14 residues. The V and J ends lost 4 bases and 8 bases respectively, with 17 bases between them. The CDR3 region has the DNA TGTGCCAGCAGTTGGCAAAGGGCGGGCGGAGGCTACACCTTC. The encoded protein is CASSWQRAGGGYTF.

This chain uses TRBV30 with TRBJ2-7; 9 bases are shared with TRBD1. The J segment lost 7 bases and the V segment lost 2 bases, leaving 15 bases of the junction unmatched. Germline V CDR1 and CDR2: GTSNPN, SVGIG (reference sequence). CDR3 length equals 16 residues. The CDR3 DNA follows: TGTGCCTGGAGTCCGCCCCGGGACAGGGTATCAGGGGAGCAGTACTTC. Its protein product is CAWSPPRDRVSGEQYF.

As to this clone: Other DNA sequences within the sample encode an identical CDR3. J is TRBJ1-3 and V is TRBV7-2, with D uncertain. The CDR3 sequence is 16 residues long. With 1 base removed from V and 0 bases from J, the gap between germline ends came to 10 bases. Germline V gene data show CDR1 as SGHTA and CDR2 as FQGNSA. The CDR3 reads CASSLGPGVSGNTIYF. CDR3 sequence (DNA): TGTGCCAGCAGCTTAGGACCGGGAGTCTCTGGAAACACCATATATTTT.

The rearrangement joins TRBV2 to TRBJ2-1; 14 nucleotides agree with TRBD2. The germline V gene has CDR1 SNHLY and CDR2 FYNNEI. The CDR3 totals 17 residues. After removal of 1 base from V and 10 bases from J, the junction contained 9 bases not matched to a gene. The CDR3, as DNA: TGTGCCAGCAGTGAAGTTAGACTAGCGGGAGGGCCGGGGGAGCAGTTCTTC. Translated, it gives CASSEVRLAGGPGEQFF.

This clone was detected only a few times. The V call is TRBV6-1, the J call TRBJ1-2, with a weak D call TRBD1 (5 bases). Per germline, CDR1 MNHNS and CDR2 SASEGT. V dropped 1 base and J dropped 8 bases, with 11 bases sitting between them. There are 13 residues in the CDR3. Written as DNA, the CDR3 is TGTGCCAGCAGTGAAGGGGGGATCAAAGGCTACACCTTC. Its translation is CASSEGGIKGYTF.

The chain combines TRBV19 with TRBJ2-7; D tentatively fits TRBD1 or TRBD2 (5 bases each). Deletions cut 5 bases from V and 2 bases from J, with 19 bases between. This CDR3 has 16 amino acids. CDR1 LNHDA and CDR2 SQIVND come from the germline V gene (reference sequence). Written as DNA, the CDR3 is TGTGCCAGTAGTGCCCCGGGACGCATAGACCCCTACGAGCAGTACTTC. Translation gives CASSAPGRIDPYEQYF. Using reference TRBV19 and TRBJ2-7 for the parts outside the CDR3, the full variable domain is DGGITQSPKYLFRKEGQNVTLSCEQNLNHDAMYWYRQDPGQGLRLIYYSQIVNDFQKGDIAEGYSVSREKKESFPLTVTSAQKNPTAFYLCASSAPGRIDPYEQYFGPGTRLTVT.

About this clone: Relative to the germline gene, one junction end is altered; a read error may explain this. The chain is built from TRBV27 and TRBJ2-7; 16 bases are shared with TRBD2. The CDR3 totals 16 residues. In germline, CDR1 is MNHEY, CDR2 SMNVEV (reference sequence). CDR3 bases: TGTGCCAGCAGCCGAACCGGGACTAGCGGGGGGGCCCCGGGGTTCTTC. Translating it yields CASSRTGTSGGAPGFF.

J is TRBJ2-7 and V is TRBV5-6; tentatively, D is TRBD1 or TRBD2 (5 bases each). CDR3 size: 12 residues. Looked up from germline, CDR1 is SGHDT and CDR2 is YYEEEE. V lost 3 bases and J 5 bases, leaving 9 bases between the germline ends. The CDR3 protein is CASSWGKNEQYF. The CDR3 DNA reads TGTGCCAGCAGCTGGGGGAAGAACGAGCAGTACTTC.

This rearrangement joins TRBV19 to TRBJ1-1; D is unresolved. V shed 5 bases and J shed 5 bases, with 21 bases lying between them. The length of the CDR3 is 16 residues. Germline assignment: CDR1 LNHDA and CDR2 SQIVND (reference sequence). This chain's CDR3 is CASSSDALGSRTEAFF. The CDR3 nucleotides are TGTGCCAGTAGTTCAGATGCCTTGGGCAGTCGGACTGAAGCTTTCTTT.

This chain connects TRBV6-6 to TRBJ1-5; a weak D match, TRBD1 (6 bases). V was clipped by 2 bases and J by 7 bases, with 9 bases between them. The CDR3 is 13 residues long. Looked up from germline, CDR1 is MNHNY and CDR2 is SVGAGI (reference sequence). The CDR3 coding sequence is TGTGCCAGCAGTTACAACAGGGACCAGCCCCAGCATTTT. This sequence encodes CASSYNRDQPQHF.

The V gene is TRBV5-1, the J gene TRBJ1-5, with D perhaps matching TRBD1 (5 bases). Germline values: CDR1 SGHRS, CDR2 YFSETQ. The CDR3 is 14 amino acids. V gave up 0 bases and J gave up 7 bases, with 11 bases separating them. The CDR3 region has the DNA TGCGCCAGCAGCTTGGAGGCAGGGCAACAGCCCCAGCATTTT. It codes for CASSLEAGQQPQHF.

This chain joins TRBV6-6 and TRBJ1-3, with a weak D call TRBD1 (6 bases). From germline, CDR1 is MNHNY and CDR2 SVGAGI (reference sequence). The CDR3 is 15 residues long. Trimming cost V 6 bases and J 0 bases, with 12 bases left between them. The CDR3 reads CASRMGQASGNTIYF. In DNA, the CDR3 is TGTGCCAGCAGGATGGGACAAGCCTCTGGAAACACCATATATTTT.

The gene calls are TRBV6-1 and TRBJ2-5; D is tentatively TRBD1 or TRBD2 (6 bases each). Trimming stripped 2 bases from V and 4 bases from J, with 23 bases between. The CDR3 extends over 18 amino acids. Germline V lookup: CDR1 MNHNS, CDR2 SASEGT. The CDR3 DNA reads as TGTGCCAGCAGTGAAATCCTGGGGGGCGGGCCCCAGGGAGAGACCCAGTACTTC. Amino acids: CASSEILGGGPQGETQYF.

This chain connects TRBV9 to TRBJ2-1, with TRBD2 matching over 10 bases. This CDR3 has 14 residues. V lost 1 base to trimming and J lost 9 bases; unmatched junction nucleotides: 4. Germline CDR1 and CDR2: SGDLS and YYNGEE. CDR3: CASSVQAGGLEQFF. As DNA, the CDR3 is TGTGCCAGCAGCGTACAAGCGGGGGGGCTTGAGCAGTTCTTC.

The chain couples TRBV6-6 to TRBJ2-5; D is perhaps TRBD2 (6 bases). V was cut by 6 bases and J by 5 bases, with 16 bases left in between. This CDR3 contains 14 residues. Germline V gene data show CDR1 as MNHNY and CDR2 as SVGAGI (reference sequence). The CDR3 nucleotides read TGTGCCAGCAGACTCGTCGCCGGAGGGGAGACCCAGTACTTC. Protein sequence: CASRLVAGGETQYF.

Comments on this clone: The same CDR3 is also encoded by other DNA sequences in this sample. The rearrangement links TRBV30 to TRBJ1-2, with D maybe TRBD1 (5 bases). The CDR3 totals 13 residues. The V and J ends lost 0 bases and 4 bases respectively, with 9 bases between them. Germline V CDR1 and CDR2: GTSNPN, SVGIG (reference sequence). The CDR3 loop reads CAWSVQGTYGYTF. The CDR3 DNA sequence: TGTGCCTGGAGTGTTCAGGGTACCTATGGCTACACCTTC.

This clone was counted a few times. V is TRBV10-3 and J is TRBJ1-1; the D is unclear. Germline CDR1 and CDR2: ENHRY and SYGVKD. The V end lost 7 bases, the J end lost 0 bases, and 9 bases lay between the germline ends. The CDR3 totals 13 residues. The CDR3 coding sequence is TGTGCCATCAACCCGGGCATGAACACTGAAGCTTTCTTT. Translated, it gives CAINPGMNTEAFF.

The chain couples TRBV6-6 to TRBJ1-5, with D hard to call. CDR3 size: 12 residues. The germline V gene encodes CDR1 MNHNY and CDR2 SVGAGI (reference sequence). V dropped 6 bases and J dropped 7 bases, with 10 bases sitting between them. The CDR3 here is CASSQDQQPQHF. The CDR3 nucleotides are TGTGCCAGCAGCCAGGACCAACAGCCCCAGCATTTT.

The chain carries TRBV4-3 and TRBJ1-4, with a possible D match to TRBD1 (6 bases). Germline CDR1 and CDR2: LGHNA and YSLEER. The CDR3 length is 15 residues. V was shortened by 4 bases and J by 7 bases, with 16 bases between the two germline ends. Here the CDR3 reads CASSRTYGGVEKLFF. DNA for the CDR3: TGCGCCAGCAGCCGTACATACGGGGGCGTTGAAAAACTGTTTTTT.